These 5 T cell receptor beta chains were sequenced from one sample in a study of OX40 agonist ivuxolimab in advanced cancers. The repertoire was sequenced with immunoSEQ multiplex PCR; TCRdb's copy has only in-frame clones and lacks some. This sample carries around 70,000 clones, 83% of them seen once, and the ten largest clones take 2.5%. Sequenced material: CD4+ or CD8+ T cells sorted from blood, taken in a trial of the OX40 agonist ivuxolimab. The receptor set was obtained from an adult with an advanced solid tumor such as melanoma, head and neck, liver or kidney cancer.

CDR3 in amino acids: CASSQDFGRVRGGYTF. CDR3 in DNA: TGTGCCAGCAGCCAAGATTTCGGCAGGGTGAGAGGCGGCTACACCTTC. The chain has TRBV14 and TRBJ1-2; maybe TRBD1 (5 bases). CDR1 SGHDN and CDR2 FVKESK come from the germline V gene. This CDR3 is 16 amino acids long. The V and J ends lost 0 bases and 8 bases respectively, with 19 bases between them.

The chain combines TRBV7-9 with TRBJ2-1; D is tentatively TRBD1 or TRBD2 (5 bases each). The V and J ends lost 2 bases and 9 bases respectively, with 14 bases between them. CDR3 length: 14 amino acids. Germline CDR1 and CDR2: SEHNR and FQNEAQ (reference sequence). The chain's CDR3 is CASSLYAAGGEQFF. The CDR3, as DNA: TGTGCCAGCAGCTTATACGCCGCTGGGGGTGAGCAGTTCTTC.

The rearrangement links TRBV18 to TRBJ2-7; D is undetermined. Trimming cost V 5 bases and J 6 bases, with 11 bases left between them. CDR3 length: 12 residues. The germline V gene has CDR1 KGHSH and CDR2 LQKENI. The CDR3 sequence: CASSSNGAEQYF. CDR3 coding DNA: TGTGCCAGCTCATCAAACGGCGCCGAGCAGTACTTC. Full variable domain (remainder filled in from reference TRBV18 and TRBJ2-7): NAGVMQNPRHLVRRRGQEARLRCSPMKGHSHVYWYRQLPEEGLKFMVYLQKENIIDESGMPKERFSAEFPKEGPSILRIQQVVRGDSAAYFCASSSNGAEQYFGPGTRLTVT.

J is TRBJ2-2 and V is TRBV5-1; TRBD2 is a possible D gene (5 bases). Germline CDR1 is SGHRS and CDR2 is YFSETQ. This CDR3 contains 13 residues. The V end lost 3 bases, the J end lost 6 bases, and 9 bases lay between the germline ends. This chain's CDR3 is CASSSGVAGELFF. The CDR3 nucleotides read TGCGCCAGCAGCTCCGGGGTTGCCGGGGAGCTGTTTTTT.

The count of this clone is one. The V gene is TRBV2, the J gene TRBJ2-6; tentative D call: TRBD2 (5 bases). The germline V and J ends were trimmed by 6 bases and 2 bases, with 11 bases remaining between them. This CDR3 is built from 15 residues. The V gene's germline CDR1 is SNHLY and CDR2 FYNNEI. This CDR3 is CASRTGIAGANVLTF. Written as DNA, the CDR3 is TGTGCCAGCAGGACGGGGATTGCTGGGGCCAACGTCCTGACTTTC. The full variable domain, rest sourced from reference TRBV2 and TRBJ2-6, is EPEVTQTPSHQVTQMGQEVILRCVPISNHLYFYWYRQILGQKVEFLVSFYNNEISEKSEIFDDQFSVERPDGSNFTLKIRSTKLEDSAMYFCASRTGIAGANVLTFGAGSRLTVL.